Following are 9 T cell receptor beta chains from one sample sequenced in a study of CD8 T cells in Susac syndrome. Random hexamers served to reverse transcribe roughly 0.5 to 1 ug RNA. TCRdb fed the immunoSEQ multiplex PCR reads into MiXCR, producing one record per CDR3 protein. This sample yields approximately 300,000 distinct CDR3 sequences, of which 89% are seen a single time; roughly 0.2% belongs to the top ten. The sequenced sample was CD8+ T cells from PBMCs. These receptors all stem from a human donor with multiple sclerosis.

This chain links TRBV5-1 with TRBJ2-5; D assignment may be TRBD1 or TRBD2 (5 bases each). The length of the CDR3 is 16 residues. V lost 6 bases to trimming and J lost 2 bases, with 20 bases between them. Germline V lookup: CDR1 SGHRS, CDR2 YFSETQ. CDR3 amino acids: CASTFRDPRLQETQYF. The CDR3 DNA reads TGCGCCAGCACCTTCCGGGACCCCCGGCTTCAAGAGACCCAGTACTTC.

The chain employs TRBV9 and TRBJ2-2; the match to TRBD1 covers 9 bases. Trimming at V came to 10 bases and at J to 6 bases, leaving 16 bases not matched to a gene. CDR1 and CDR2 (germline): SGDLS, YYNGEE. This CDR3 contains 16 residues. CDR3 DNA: TGTGCCTCCCATAGTGGGACAGGGTTTTCGGCCGGGGAGCTGTTTTTT. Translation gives CASHSGTGFSAGELFF.

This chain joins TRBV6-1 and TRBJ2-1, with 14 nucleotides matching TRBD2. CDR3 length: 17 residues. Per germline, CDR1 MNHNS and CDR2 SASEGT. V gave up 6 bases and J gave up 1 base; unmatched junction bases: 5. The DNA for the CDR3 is TGTGCCAGCAGCTCTGGACTAGCGGGGGGATCCTACAATGAGCAGTTCTTC. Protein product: CASSSGLAGGSYNEQFF.

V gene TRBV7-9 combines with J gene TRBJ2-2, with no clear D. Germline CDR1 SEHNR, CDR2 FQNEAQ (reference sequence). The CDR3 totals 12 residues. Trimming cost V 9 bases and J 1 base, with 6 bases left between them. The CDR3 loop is CASRGNTGELFF. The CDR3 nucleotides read TGTGCCAGTCGAGGGAACACCGGGGAGCTGTTTTTT.

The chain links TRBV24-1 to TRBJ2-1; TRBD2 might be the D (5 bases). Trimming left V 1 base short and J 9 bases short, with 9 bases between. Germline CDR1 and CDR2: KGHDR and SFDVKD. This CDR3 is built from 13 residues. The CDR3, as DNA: TGTGCCACCAGTGATTTAACCCGGGGTGAGCAGTTCTTC. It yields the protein CATSDLTRGEQFF.

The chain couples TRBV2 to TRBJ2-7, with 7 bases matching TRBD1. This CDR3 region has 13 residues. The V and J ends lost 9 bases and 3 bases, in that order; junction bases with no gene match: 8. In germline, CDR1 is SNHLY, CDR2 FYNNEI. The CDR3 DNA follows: TGTGCCAGTAGCCTGGGACAGATCTACGAGCAGTACTTC. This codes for CASSLGQIYEQYF.

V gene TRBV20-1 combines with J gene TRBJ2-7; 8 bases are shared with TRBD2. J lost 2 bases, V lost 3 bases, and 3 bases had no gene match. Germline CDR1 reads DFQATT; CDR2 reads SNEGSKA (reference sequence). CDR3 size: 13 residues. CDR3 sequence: CSARTSVPYEQYF. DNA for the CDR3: TGCAGTGCTAGGACTAGCGTGCCCTACGAGCAGTACTTC.

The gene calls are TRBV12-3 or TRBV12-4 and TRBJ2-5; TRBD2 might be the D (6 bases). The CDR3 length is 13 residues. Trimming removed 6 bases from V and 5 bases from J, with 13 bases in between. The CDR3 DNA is TGTGCCAGCAGGGGGACTGTGCGGGAGACCCAGTACTTC. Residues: CASRGTVRETQYF.

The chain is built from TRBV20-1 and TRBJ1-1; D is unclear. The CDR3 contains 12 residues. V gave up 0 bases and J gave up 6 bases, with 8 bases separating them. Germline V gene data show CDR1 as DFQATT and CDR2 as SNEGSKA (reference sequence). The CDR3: CSAREGWAEAFF. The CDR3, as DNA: TGCAGTGCTAGAGAGGGTTGGGCTGAAGCTTTCTTT.